Listed below are T cell receptor beta chains from one sample, sequenced in a study of T-cell reconstitution after alpha-beta-depleted transplantation in children. TCRdb re-called the PCR reads through MiXCR, storing one row per CDR3 protein. The table includes over 450,000 distinct CDR3 sequences, about 11% detected once. The sequences come from PBMCs, collected before TCRalphabeta/CD19-depleted stem cell transplant. The receptors come from a child aged 2 to 10 with inherited bone marrow failure, due to receive a stem cell transplant. CDR3s include the opening cysteine and the closing phenylalanine or tryptophan. The D gene is left open where the match is weak. Clone size is shown for a subset of rows, as once, few, many or a class of expanded clone.

length	V	J	D	size	CDR3	DNA
15	TRBV11-2	TRBJ2-5	.	many	CASSPLPRLEETQYF	TGTGCCAGCAGCCCTTTACCGCGTTTGGAAGAGACCCAGTACTTC
12	TRBV5-6	TRBJ2-7	.	many	CASSLSGNEQYF	TGTGCCAGCAGCTTGTCGGGGAACGAGCAGTACTTC
15	TRBV5-1	TRBJ1-4	TRBD1	many	CASSLGTGGNEKLFF	TGCGCCAGCAGCTTAGGGACAGGCGGTAATGAAAAACTGTTTTTT
14	TRBV4-3	TRBJ1-2	.	few	CASSQEWSNYGYTF	TGCGCCAGCAGCCAAGAATGGTCTAACTATGGCTACACCTTC
17	TRBV27	TRBJ1-1	.	.	CASTWKIRDVENTEAFF	TGTGCCAGCACCTGGAAAATCAGGGATGTGGAGAACACTGAAGCTTTCTTT
16	TRBV28	TRBJ2-7	.	many	CASSSGIGSVYYEQYF	TGTGCCAGCAGCTCCGGGATAGGGAGCGTATACTACGAGCAGTACTTC
14	TRBV28	TRBJ2-5	.	once	CASSSMGHYETQYF	TGTGCCAGCAGTTCTATGGGTCATTATGAGACCCAGTACTTC
13	TRBV27	TRBJ2-4	.	many	CASRHVAKNIQYF	TGTGCCAGCAGACACGTAGCCAAAAACATTCAGTACTTC
13	TRBV29-1	TRBJ2-7	.	many	CSNPFGYSYEQYF	TGCAGCAACCCTTTCGGGTACTCCTACGAGCAGTACTTC
18	TRBV20-1	TRBJ2-7	.	many	CSASYPFRTATNPYEQYF	TGCAGTGCTAGCTACCCGTTTCGGACAGCCACGAACCCCTACGAGCAGTACTTC
14	TRBV29-1	TRBJ1-2	.	many	CSVESTGGNYGYTF	TGCAGCGTTGAGTCGACAGGTGGGAACTATGGCTACACCTTC
12	TRBV7-2	TRBJ2-1	.	many	CASRGFGGEQFF	TGTGCCAGCAGGGGGTTTGGGGGGGAGCAGTTCTTC
15	TRBV24-1	TRBJ2-1	TRBD2	many	CATSDAGTNLNEQFF	TGTGCCACCAGTGATGCCGGGACTAACCTCAATGAGCAGTTCTTC
11	TRBV29-1	TRBJ2-7	.	few	CSVDHGDEQYF	TGCAGCGTTGATCATGGAGACGAGCAGTACTTC
16	TRBV7-2	TRBJ1-6	.	few	CASSLWTAAYNSPLHF	TGTGCCAGCAGCTTATGGACGGCGGCTTATAATTCACCCCTCCACTTT
10	TRBV6-5	TRBJ2-1	.	many	CASSYPSQFF	TGTGCCAGCAGTTATCCCTCGCAGTTCTTC
14	TRBV6-1	TRBJ2-7	.	many	CASRGVTGFYEQYF	TGTGCCAGCAGAGGGGTGACTGGTTTCTACGAGCAGTACTTC